The 10 T cell receptor beta chains reported below all come from one sample, sequenced in a study of OX40 agonist ivuxolimab in advanced cancers. Here immunoSEQ multiplex PCR was the method, and the copy in TCRdb shows in-frame clones only, minus some. Of around 46,000 clones detected, about 89% appear once; the ten largest clones hold 12%. This specimen consisted of CD4+ or CD8+ T cells sorted from blood, obtained in a trial of the OX40 agonist ivuxolimab. The receptors were sampled from an adult with an advanced solid tumor such as melanoma, head and neck, liver or kidney cancer.

The chain combines TRBV12-1 with TRBJ1-2. TRBV12-1 is labeled a pseudogene. This CDR3 contains 12 residues. In DNA, the CDR3 is TGTGCCAGCAGAAGAAGGAACTATGGCTACACCTTC. Translation: CASRRRNYGYTF.

This rearrangement joins TRBV4-1 to TRBJ2-7; TRBD1 might be the D (5 bases). The CDR3 consists of 14 residues. V dropped 1 base and J dropped 2 bases, with 9 bases sitting between them. Germline V gene sequence: CDR1 MGHRA, CDR2 YSYEKL. CDR3 sequence: CASSQVQDTYEQYF. The CDR3 DNA is TGCGCCAGCAGCCAAGTACAGGATACCTACGAGCAGTACTTC.

V is TRBV4-3 and J is TRBJ2-5; D remains ambiguous. The tail of the sequence fits TRBJ2-7 better, so the J call may be wrong. CDR3 length equals 13 residues. Germline V gene lookup returns CDR1 LGHNA and CDR2 YSLEER. CDR3 nucleotides: TGCGCCAGCAGCCCAGGCGTGACCTACGAGCAGTACTTC. This codes for CASSPGVTYEQYF.

This chain joins TRBV10-3 and TRBJ1-3; D not certain. The germline V gene has CDR1 ENHRY and CDR2 SYGVKD. The CDR3 runs 16 residues. With 6 bases removed from V and 0 bases from J, the gap between germline ends came to 15 bases. This CDR3 is CAIRMAGSSSGNTIYF. DNA of the CDR3: TGTGCCATCAGGATGGCCGGGTCTTCCTCTGGAAACACCATATATTTT.

This rearrangement joins TRBV9 to TRBJ2-1, with D perhaps TRBD1 (6 bases). Germline V gene sequence: CDR1 SGDLS, CDR2 YYNGEE. V was clipped by 0 bases and J by 2 bases, with 9 bases between them. The CDR3 spans 15 residues. As DNA, the CDR3 is TGTGCCAGCAGCGTAGAGGGACATACCTACAATGAGCAGTTCTTC. This gives the protein CASSVEGHTYNEQFF.

On this clone: Other DNA sequences in this sample translate to the same CDR3. The chain is built from TRBV2 and TRBJ1-4; TRBD1 might be the D (6 bases). CDR3 length equals 15 residues. The V and J ends lost 3 bases and 7 bases respectively, with 15 bases between them. The V gene's germline CDR1 is SNHLY and CDR2 FYNNEI. CDR3 sequence: CASSEVGQPGEKLFF. CDR3 sequence (DNA): TGTGCCAGCAGTGAGGTTGGACAGCCAGGTGAAAAACTGTTTTTT.

The rearrangement links TRBV14 to TRBJ2-7; D gene ambiguous. CDR1 is SGHDN and CDR2 is FVKESK in the germline V gene. Between the trimmed V and J ends, which lost 0 bases and 2 bases, there was a span of 2 bases. The CDR3 is made up of 12 amino acids. DNA of the CDR3: TGTGCCAGCAGCCAAGATGCCTACGAGCAGTACTTC. Its protein product is CASSQDAYEQYF.

V and J are TRBV14 and TRBJ2-3, with a tentative D call TRBD2 (5 bases). CDR3 length equals 16 residues. Germline V lookup: CDR1 SGHDN, CDR2 FVKESK. The germline V and J ends were trimmed by 0 bases and 2 bases, with 12 bases remaining between them. The DNA of the CDR3 is TGTGCCAGCAGCCAAGATCCCTGGGAGCTCACAGATACGCAGTATTTT. It is translated as CASSQDPWELTDTQYF.

The sample holds one count of this clone. The gene calls are TRBV29-1 and TRBJ2-7; weak D call: TRBD2 (6 bases). V lost 6 bases and J lost 0, with 15 bases in between. Germline loops: CDR1 SQVTM, CDR2 ANQGSEA. This CDR3 comprises 14 residues. In nucleotides, the CDR3 is TGCAGCGTGGCCGGGACTGCACCCTCCTACGAGCAGTACTTC. Translated, it gives CSVAGTAPSYEQYF.

This clone was recorded once. The J gene is TRBJ2-1, the V gene TRBV9; 7 positions match TRBD1. The CDR3 has 16 residues. V lost 0 bases and J lost 3; bases outside the gene matches: 6. Germline CDR1 SGDLS, CDR2 YYNGEE. The CDR3 loop reads CASSVDETGFYNEQFF. The CDR3 DNA is TGTGCCAGCAGCGTAGATGAGACAGGGTTCTACAATGAGCAGTTCTTC.